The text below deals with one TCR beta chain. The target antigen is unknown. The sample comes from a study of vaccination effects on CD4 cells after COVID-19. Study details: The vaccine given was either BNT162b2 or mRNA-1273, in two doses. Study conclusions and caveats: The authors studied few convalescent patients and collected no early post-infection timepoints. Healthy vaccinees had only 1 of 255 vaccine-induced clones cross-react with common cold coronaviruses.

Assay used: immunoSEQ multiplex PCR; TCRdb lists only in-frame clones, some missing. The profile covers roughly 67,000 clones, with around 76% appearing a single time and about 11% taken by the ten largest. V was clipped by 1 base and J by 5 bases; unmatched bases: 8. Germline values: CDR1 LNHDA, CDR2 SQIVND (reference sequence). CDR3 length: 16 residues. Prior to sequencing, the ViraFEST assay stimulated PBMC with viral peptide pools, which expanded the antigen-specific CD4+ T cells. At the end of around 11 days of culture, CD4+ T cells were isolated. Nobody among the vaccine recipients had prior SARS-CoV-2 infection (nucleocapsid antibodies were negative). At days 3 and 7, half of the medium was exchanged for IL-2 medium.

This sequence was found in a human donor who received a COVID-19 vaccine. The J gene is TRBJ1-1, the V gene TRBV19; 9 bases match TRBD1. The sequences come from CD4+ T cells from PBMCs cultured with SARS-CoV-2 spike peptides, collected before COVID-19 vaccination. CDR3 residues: CASSIGWDRVGTEAFF. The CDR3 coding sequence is TGTGCCAGTAGTATAGGTTGGGACAGGGTCGGGACTGAAGCTTTCTTT.